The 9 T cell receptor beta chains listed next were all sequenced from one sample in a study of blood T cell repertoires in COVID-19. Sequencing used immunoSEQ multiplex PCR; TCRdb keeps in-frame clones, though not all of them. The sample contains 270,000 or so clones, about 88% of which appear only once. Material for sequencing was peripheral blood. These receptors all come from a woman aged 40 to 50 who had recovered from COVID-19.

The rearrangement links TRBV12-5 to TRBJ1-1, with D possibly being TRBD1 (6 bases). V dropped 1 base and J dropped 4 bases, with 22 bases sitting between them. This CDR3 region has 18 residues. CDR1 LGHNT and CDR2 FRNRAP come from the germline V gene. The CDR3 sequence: CASGLALTGGRGTTEAFF. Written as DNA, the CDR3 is TGTGCTAGTGGTTTGGCCCTCACGGGGGGGCGCGGGACCACTGAAGCTTTCTTT.

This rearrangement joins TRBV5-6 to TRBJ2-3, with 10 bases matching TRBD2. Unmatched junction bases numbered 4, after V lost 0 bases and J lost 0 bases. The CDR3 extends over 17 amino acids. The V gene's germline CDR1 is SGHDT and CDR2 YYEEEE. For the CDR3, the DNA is TGTGCCAGCAGCTTGGCTAGCGGGGGTCCTAGCACAGATACGCAGTATTTT. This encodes CASSLASGGPSTDTQYF.

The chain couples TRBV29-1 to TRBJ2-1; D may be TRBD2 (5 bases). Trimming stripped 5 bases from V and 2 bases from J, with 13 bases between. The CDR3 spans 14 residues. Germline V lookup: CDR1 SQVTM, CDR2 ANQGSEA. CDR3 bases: TGCAGCGTTACCACGGGGAGAACCTACAATGAGCAGTTCTTC. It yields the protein CSVTTGRTYNEQFF.

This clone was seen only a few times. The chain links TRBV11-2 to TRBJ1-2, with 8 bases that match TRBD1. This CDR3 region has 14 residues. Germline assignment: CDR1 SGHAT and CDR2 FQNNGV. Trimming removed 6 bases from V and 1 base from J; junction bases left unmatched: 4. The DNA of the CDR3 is TGTGCCAGCAGACAGGGGGGTATTAACTATGGCTACACCTTC. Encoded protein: CASRQGGINYGYTF. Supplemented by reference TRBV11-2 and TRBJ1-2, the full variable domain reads EAGVAQSPRYKIIEKRQSVAFWCNPISGHATLYWYQQILGQGPKLLIQFQNNGVVDDSQLPKDRFSAERLKGVDSTLKIQPAKLEDSAVYLCASRQGGINYGYTFGSGTRLTVV.

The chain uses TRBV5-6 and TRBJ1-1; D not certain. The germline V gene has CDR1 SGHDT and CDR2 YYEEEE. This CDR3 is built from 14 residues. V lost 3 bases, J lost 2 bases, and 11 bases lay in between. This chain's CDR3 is CASSSSVSNTEAFF. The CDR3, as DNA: TGTGCCAGCAGCTCCAGTGTATCAAACACTGAAGCTTTCTTT.

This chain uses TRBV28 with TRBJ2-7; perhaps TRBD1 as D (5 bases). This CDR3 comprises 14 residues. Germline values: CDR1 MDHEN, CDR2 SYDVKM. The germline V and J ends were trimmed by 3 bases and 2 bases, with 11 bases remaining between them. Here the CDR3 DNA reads TGTGCCAGCAGTTTCCTCCAGGGAACCTACGAGCAGTACTTC. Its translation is CASSFLQGTYEQYF.

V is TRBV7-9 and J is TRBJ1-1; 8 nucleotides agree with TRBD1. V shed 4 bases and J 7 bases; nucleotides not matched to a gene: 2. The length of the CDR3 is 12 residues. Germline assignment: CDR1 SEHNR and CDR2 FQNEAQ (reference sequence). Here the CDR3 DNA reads TGTGCCAGCAGCTGGACAGGGAGTGAAGCTTTCTTT. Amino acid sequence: CASSWTGSEAFF.

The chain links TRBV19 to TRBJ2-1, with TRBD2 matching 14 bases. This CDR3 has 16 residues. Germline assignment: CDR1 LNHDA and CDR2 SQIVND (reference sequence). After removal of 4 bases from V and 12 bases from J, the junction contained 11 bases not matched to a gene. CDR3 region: CASSSTGLAGVGWQFF. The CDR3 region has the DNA TGTGCCAGTAGTAGCACGGGACTAGCGGGAGTGGGATGGCAGTTCTTC.

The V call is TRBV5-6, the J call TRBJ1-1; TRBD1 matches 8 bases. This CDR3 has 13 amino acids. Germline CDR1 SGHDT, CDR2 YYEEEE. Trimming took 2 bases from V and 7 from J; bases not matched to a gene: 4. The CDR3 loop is CASSLTGGDEAFF. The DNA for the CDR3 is TGTGCCAGCAGCTTAACAGGGGGTGATGAAGCTTTCTTT.